Given below is one T cell receptor (beta chain) in context. These data are taken from a study of cytomegalovirus exposure and HLA in healthy donors. Background on the study: An early release of data contained about 85 million unique TCRs, which came from HLA-typed donors.

The PCR contained 60 Vbeta and 13 Jbeta primers. The assay was immunoSEQ multiplex PCR, and TCRdb's table has in-frame clones only and misses some. The table includes over 100,000 clones, roughly 78% detected once. The CDR3 covers 13 residues. In germline, CDR1 is MNHEY, CDR2 SMNVEV (reference sequence). Trimming left V 3 bases short and J 4 bases short, with 9 bases between. The TCR was taken from a woman under 40 in good health and CMV-seropositive. This sequence joins TRBV27 and TRBJ1-2; a possible D gene is TRBD1 (5 bases). Sequencing used PBMCs. This CDR3 reads CASSLGEGYGYTF. For the CDR3, the DNA is TGTGCCAGCAGTTTGGGGGAGGGCTATGGCTACACCTTC.